One T cell receptor beta chain is described in this entry. Researchers ran immunoSEQ v3.0 at survey level. The assay was immunoSEQ multiplex PCR, and TCRdb's table has in-frame clones only and misses some. The sample includes some 24,000 clones, 70% to 85% of them seen just once. V lost 0 bases, J lost 2 bases, and 12 bases lay in between. The CDR3 has 16 residues. Germline V gives CDR1 SGHNT, CDR2 YYREEE (reference sequence). The data are from a study of long-term antiretroviral therapy in people with HIV. This TCR derives from a man aged 25 to 40 with HIV. The chain couples TRBV5-4 to TRBJ1-3; possible D gene TRBD1, 6 bases. Sequenced here: unsorted PBMCs, sampled 0.7 years before starting antiretroviral therapy. The CDR3 DNA reads as TGTGCCAGCAGCTTGGTTCCGGGGGCGACTGGAAACACCATATATTTT. This gives the protein CASSLVPGATGNTIYF.